The table lists the clone carrying this TCR beta chain with a few counts. Its target is not known. The sample belongs to a study of beta chain features in type 1 diabetes. Germline V lookup: CDR1 MDHEN, CDR2 SYDVKM. CDR3 length equals 15 residues. V lost 2 bases, J lost 5 bases, and 6 bases stayed unmatched. Regarding the study as a whole: Type 1 diabetes patients had TCRB CDR3s that were shorter (moderately but significantly so) in all four CD4+ subsets.

Expressed TCRB transcripts were sequenced because the isolated RNA had all been reverse transcribed beforehand. TCRdb's copy holds only in-frame clones and misses some; the assay was immunoSEQ multiplex PCR. The top ten clones hold about 0.6% of a sample with more than 300,000 clones, 8.5% to 10% of them seen once. The clonotype was recovered from a man in his thirties or forties with type 1 diabetes. Sequenced input: central memory CD4+ T cells from blood. The J gene is TRBJ2-7, the V gene TRBV28, with 10 nucleotides matching TRBD2. CDR3 sequence (DNA): TGTGCCAGCAGTTTAAGGGCTAGCGGGAGTAACGAGCAGTACTTC. It is translated as CASSLRASGSNEQYF.